A single T cell receptor (beta chain) is shown here with its context. Its antigen is unidentified. Germline assignment: CDR1 SQVTM and CDR2 ANQGSEA. The length of the CDR3 is 21 residues. The trim removed 6 bases at V and 4 bases at J, leaving 29 bases unmatched. TCRdb redid the calling of the 5' RACE reads with MiXCR, one entry per CDR3 protein. Counted here are some 600,000 distinct CDR3 sequences, about 18% occurring once; the ten biggest clones make up 8.1%. The sample belongs to a study of T-cell memory formation after mild COVID-19. On the study more broadly: Each donor largely had its own TCR clusters. Study-level points and caveats: Pre-infection memory carried some responding clones, suggesting that cross-reactive memory joined.

The receptor's source is an adult woman who had mild COVID-19 (a few samples of this study predate the infection). Cell type and time point are not known. Sequences were obtained from PBMCs or a T cell subset sorted from them (not recorded which). The chain has TRBV29-1 and TRBJ2-1; TRBD2 matches 8 bases. CDR3 sequence: CSVRRIGGYSTLAGGYNEQFF. DNA for the CDR3: TGCAGCGTCCGCAGGATCGGAGGGTACTCTACTCTAGCGGGCGGATACAATGAGCAGTTCTTC.